These T cell receptor beta chains were read from a single sample in a study of blood T cell repertoires in COVID-19. The protocol was immunoSEQ multiplex PCR, while the TCRdb copy is restricted to in-frame clones and leaves out a portion. Of hundreds of thousands of clones listed, roughly 85% are singletons. The source material was PBMCs or T cells enriched from blood (not recorded which). The receptors were sampled from a man aged 35 to 55 who had been exposed to COVID-19. CDR3s include the opening cysteine and the closing phenylalanine or tryptophan. The D gene is left open where the match is weak. A clone size is listed for some rows: how often the clone was seen (once, few, many), or a class if it is expanded.

j_call	clone_size	v_call	d_call	cdr3_nt	cdr3_aa
TRBJ1-1	-	TRBV30	-	TGTGCCTGGAGTCCACAGGGACCTGAAGCTTTCTTT	CAWSPQGPEAFF
TRBJ1-3	-	TRBV3-1/TRBV3-2	-	TGTGCCAGCAGCCATGGTACCTCCGGGACACACACATATTTT	CASSHGTSGTHTYF
TRBJ1-4	few	TRBV30	-	TGTGCCTGGAGTGTCCGGAATGAAAAACTGTTTTTT	CAWSVRNEKLFF
TRBJ2-7	-	TRBV10-3	TRBD2	TGTGCCATCAGTGTTGCGGGGGTCGACGAGCAGTACTTC	CAISVAGVDEQYF
TRBJ1-5	-	TRBV2	-	TGTGCCAGCAGTGCTTCCCCCGGGCGGGATGGGGCCCAGCATTTT	CASSASPGRDGAQHF
TRBJ1-2	-	TRBV9	-	TGTGCCAGCAGCGTAGCCCCAGTGGAGTATGGCTACACCTTC	CASSVAPVEYGYTF
TRBJ2-7	-	TRBV7-9	TRBD2	TGTGCCAGCAGCTTAGCGGGAGGGACGTTGGAGCAGTACTTC	CASSLAGGTLEQYF
TRBJ1-2	-	TRBV6-1	-	TGTGCCAGCAGTGCCTGGCCTCAGGGATCTAGCTACACCTTC	CASSAWPQGSSYTF
TRBJ1-6	-	TRBV9	TRBD1	TGTGCCAGCAGCCCTAGGGGACAGGACAATTCACCCCTCCACTTT	CASSPRGQDNSPLHF
TRBJ1-1	-	TRBV19	-	TGTGCCAGTAGAGACCAGGGATCCCACTCGTACACTGAAGCTTTCTTT	CASRDQGSHSYTEAFF
TRBJ1-2	-	TRBV19	TRBD1	TGTGCCAGTAGTACGACAGGGACCAGCTATGGCTACACCTTC	CASSTTGTSYGYTF
TRBJ1-1	-	TRBV2	TRBD1	TGTGCCAGCAGAACAGGGGCGGGCACTGAAGCTTTCTTT	CASRTGAGTEAFF
TRBJ2-5	-	TRBV24-1	-	TGTGCCACCAGTGATTTGCCGATTGGGGGGCAAGAGACCCAGTACTTC	CATSDLPIGGQETQYF
TRBJ1-2	-	TRBV25-1	TRBD1	TGTGCCAGCAGTGGGGACAGGCGTGGCTACACCTTC	CASSGDRRGYTF
TRBJ1-4	-	TRBV7-6	-	TGTGCCAGCACCCTGCGGCAGGGCTATAATGAAAAACTGTTTTTT	CASTLRQGYNEKLFF
TRBJ1-1	-	TRBV30	-	TGTGCCTGGAGTGTACGGCGGGAAGCTTTCTTT	CAWSVRREAFF
TRBJ2-2	-	TRBV19	TRBD2	TGTGCGAGCAGCGGGGCGAACACCGGGGAGCTGTTTTTT	CASSGANTGELFF
TRBJ2-1	few	TRBV28	TRBD2	TGTGCCAGCGAATCGGACCGGTCGGGGGGGAGCTCCTACAATGAGCAGTTCTTC	CASESDRSGGSSYNEQFF
TRBJ2-7	-	TRBV27	TRBD1	TGTGCCAGCAGTTTCCCTGCCGGGACAGGGGCCTACGAGCAGTACTTC	CASSFPAGTGAYEQYF
TRBJ2-7	-	TRBV3-1/TRBV3-2	TRBD1	TGTGCCAGCAGCCAAGACAGGGGGCATGGGGACGAGCAGTACTTC	CASSQDRGHGDEQYF
TRBJ2-1	few	TRBV5-1	-	TGCGCCAGCAGCGGCCCCGCCTACAATGAGCAGTTCTTC	CASSGPAYNEQFF
TRBJ2-1	-	TRBV7-6	-	TGTGCCAGCAGCTTTGAGGTTGGAAGCTCCTACAATGAGCAGTTCTTC	CASSFEVGSSYNEQFF
TRBJ2-2	-	TRBV6-5	TRBD2	TGTGCCAGCATTCGACTAGCGGGAGCGGCCGGGGAGCTGTTTTTT	CASIRLAGAAGELFF
TRBJ2-3	once	TRBV5-1	TRBD2	TGCGCCAGCAGCTCCACGTTAGCGGGAGGGGGGTCTACGCAGTATTTT	CASSSTLAGGGSTQYF
TRBJ2-3	-	TRBV7-8	-	TGTGCCAGCAGCCGAGACAGCACAGGCACAGATACGCAGTATTTT	CASSRDSTGTDTQYF
TRBJ1-1	-	TRBV6-1	TRBD1	TGTGCCAGCAGTGAAAGGCCAAAGGGGGCGAACACTGAAGCTTTCTTT	CASSERPKGANTEAFF
TRBJ1-5	-	TRBV9	TRBD1	TGTGCCAGCAGCGAGGGACAGGGAGTAGTGCAGCCCCAGCATTTT	CASSEGQGVVQPQHF
TRBJ2-1	-	TRBV2	-	TGTGCCAGCGTCCGGGATCAGGTGGGCGGTGAGCAGTTCTTC	CASVRDQVGGEQFF
TRBJ1-2	-	TRBV6-5	-	TGTGCCAGCACAGGGTCCGACTATGGCTACACCTTC	CASTGSDYGYTF
TRBJ2-2	-	TRBV6-4	-	TGTGCCAGCAGTGACTCGTTTAGGAACACCGGGGAGCTGTTTTTT	CASSDSFRNTGELFF
TRBJ2-7	once	TRBV7-6	TRBD2	TGTGCCAGCAGCTTAGTGGCTAGCGGGAGTTCGGGACCCTACGAGCAGTACTTC	CASSLVASGSSGPYEQYF
TRBJ2-3	-	TRBV18	-	TGTGCCAGCTCGCCAAACGGGGATACGCAGTATTTT	CASSPNGDTQYF
TRBJ2-1	-	TRBV5-1	TRBD2	TGCGCCAGCAGCGGTACTAGCGGGAGGGGGAATGAGCAGTTCTTC	CASSGTSGRGNEQFF
TRBJ2-1	-	TRBV6-5	TRBD2	TGTGCCAGCAGTTACTCAGCGGGAGTATTGCATGAGCAGTTCTTC	CASSYSAGVLHEQFF
TRBJ2-1	-	TRBV25-1	TRBD2	TGTGCCAGCAGTGAATCCCGAGGGACTAGCGGGATGTACAATGAGCAGTTCTTC	CASSESRGTSGMYNEQFF
TRBJ2-1	-	TRBV18	-	TGTGCCAGCTCGCGACAGGCCTACAATGAGCAGTTCTTC	CASSRQAYNEQFF
TRBJ1-1	-	TRBV4-1	-	TGCGCCAGCAGCCAAGAATCAACAGTGAACACTGAAGCTTTCTTT	CASSQESTVNTEAFF
TRBJ1-1	-	TRBV27	-	TGTGCCAGCCGAGACTGGCAGGGGAACACTGAAGCTTTCTTT	CASRDWQGNTEAFF
TRBJ2-3	-	TRBV12-3/TRBV12-4	-	TGTGCCAGCAGTGACAGTAACACAGATACGCAGTATTTT	CASSDSNTDTQYF
TRBJ1-2	-	TRBV25-1	-	TGTGCCAGCAGTCTGGACAGCGACTATGGCTACACCTTC	CASSLDSDYGYTF
TRBJ1-6	-	TRBV5-5	TRBD1	TGTGCCAGCAGCTTGTTCACAGGGGGGGGTTCACCCCTCCACTTT	CASSLFTGGGSPLHF
TRBJ2-2	-	TRBV30	-	TGTGCCTGGAGTGTACAGAACACCGGGGAGCTGTTTTTT	CAWSVQNTGELFF
TRBJ2-2	once	TRBV24-1	-	TGTGCCACCAGGGCTAGTGATTGGAACACCGGGGAGCTGTTTTTT	CATRASDWNTGELFF
TRBJ2-7	few	TRBV6-6	-	TGTGCCAGCAGTTACTTGTGGCGGGGCGAAGGCTACGAGCAGTACTTC	CASSYLWRGEGYEQYF
TRBJ2-5	-	TRBV6-1	-	TGTGCCAGCAGTGAGGCACAGTCCCCCCAAGAGACCCAGTACTTC	CASSEAQSPQETQYF
TRBJ1-1	-	TRBV6-5	TRBD1	TGTGCCAGCAGTTCGCAGGGGGTTGGCACTGAAGCTTTCTTT	CASSSQGVGTEAFF
TRBJ2-2	-	TRBV7-8	TRBD2	TGTGCCAGCGCTATGGGACTAGCGAACACCGGGGAGCTGTTTTTT	CASAMGLANTGELFF
TRBJ1-2	-	TRBV24-1	-	TGTGCCGCGAGTTCCGTCTATGGCTACACCTTC	CAASSVYGYTF
TRBJ2-7	-	TRBV10-3	TRBD1	TGTGCCATCAGGACCGGGACAGGGAACTACGAGCAGTACTTC	CAIRTGTGNYEQYF
TRBJ1-1	-	TRBV30	-	TGTGCCTGGAGCAGGACAGTTGGCGGGACTGAAGCTTTCTTT	CAWSRTVGGTEAFF
TRBJ2-2	-	TRBV25-1	TRBD1	TGTGCCAGCAGTGAATGGACAGGGGGCACCGGGGAGCTGTTTTTT	CASSEWTGGTGELFF
TRBJ1-1	-	TRBV9	-	TGTGCCAGCAGCGTAGCGTTGAACACTGAAGCTTTCTTT	CASSVALNTEAFF
TRBJ2-5	-	TRBV5-4	-	TGTGCCAGCAGCCTACGCGGACCAAGGGGGGAGACCCAGTACTTC	CASSLRGPRGETQYF
TRBJ1-6	-	TRBV9	-	TGTGCCAGCAGCGTAGGAGCGACAACAGGACCCCTCCACTTT	CASSVGATTGPLHF
TRBJ1-1	-	TRBV2	-	TGTGCCAGCTGGAAGGCGGTGAACACTGAAGCTTTCTTT	CASWKAVNTEAFF
TRBJ1-3	-	TRBV7-2	-	TGTGCCAGCAGCCCAAAAGAGGGATACACCATATATTTT	CASSPKEGYTIYF
TRBJ2-5	-	TRBV19	TRBD2	TGTGCCAGTAATAATCCGGGACTAGAGCCTGCTCGAGGCAAAAGGGAGACCCAGTACTTC	CASNNPGLEPARGKRETQYF
TRBJ2-1	-	TRBV15	-	TGTGCCACCAGCAGAGATACCCACAGGCCGAATGAGCAGTTCTTC	CATSRDTHRPNEQFF
TRBJ2-3	-	TRBV5-1	TRBD2	TGCGCCAGCAGCTTGGGTTCTAGCGGTCGCACAGATACGCAGTATTTT	CASSLGSSGRTDTQYF
TRBJ2-5	once	TRBV13	TRBD2	TGTGCCAGCAGCTTAGCGGGGAGGGACGAGGAAGAGACCCAGTACTTC	CASSLAGRDEEETQYF